This record concerns one TCR beta chain sequence. Its antigen remains unknown. The data are from a study of T cells after yellow fever vaccination. Whole-study findings and limits: It was a small share of clonotypes that appeared in both CD4 and CD8 compartments. The study found a weaker secondary response that peaked faster, day 5 versus 15. Boosting was followed by the reappearance of most primary-vaccination clones (about 97% CD4, 85% to 90% CD8).

Template switching with 5'RACE generated the TCR cDNA and added a universal primer site and UMIs. TCRdb ran MiXCR on the 5' RACE reads and lists one entry per CDR3 protein. The table lists around 320,000 distinct CDR3 sequences, about 10% of them singletons. Between the trimmed V and J ends, which lost 3 bases and 2 bases, there was a span of 8 bases. CDR1 and CDR2 (germline): SGHAT, FQNNGV. The CDR3 extends over 13 amino acids. This receptor was taken from a young man who received the YFV17D yellow fever vaccine. This material consisted of CD4+ T cells sorted from PBMCs, taken 45 days after the yellow fever booster vaccination. V gene TRBV11-2 combines with J gene TRBJ2-7, with D hard to call. CDR3 residues: CASSFIVTYEQYF. DNA of the CDR3: TGTGCCAGCAGCTTTATTGTAACCTACGAGCAGTACTTC.